Reported below is one T cell receptor beta chain. Its antigen is not yet known. No much larger clonotype is one base removed from it; base qualities were not supplied. The data derive from a study of cytomegalovirus exposure and HLA in healthy donors (dated by TCRdb to the late 2010s). Regarding the complete study: According to an earlier analysis of several hundred of the donors, about 180 million T cells yielded 90 million to 130 million unique TCR beta sequences and more than 250 Gb of sequence data. To study patterns of TCR occurrence, a later analysis re-analyzed previously published TCR beta repertoires from around 670 donors and added high-resolution HLA genotyping. A separate validation cohort of approximately 120 different subjects was used in addition to the 666-subject first cohort. All discovery cohort repertoires had been generated on a single sequencing platform. On average, about 240,000 unique TCR beta nucleotide sequences were sequenced per donor among about 400 genotyped donors of the cohort, with about 19% of those sequences being non-productive. Roughly 5 DR-DQ haplotypes were handled as single units for association and clustering, since linkage in the cohort was strong. The study used immunosequencing to profile the T cell repertoires of hundreds of subjects and linked those repertoires to cytomegalovirus serostatus. Donor age, sex, ethnicity and CMV serostatus were compiled alongside the repertoire data. Rather than drawing on any new phenotypic data, the later analysis identified candidate immune exposures from TCR beta sequences and the way those sequences occurred across donors. Of the 350 to 450 genotyped donors, 65% to 90% were placed in the genetic ancestry cluster associated with self-reported Caucasian donors. The number of typed donors differed by locus: roughly 620-630 for A, B, C, DRB1 and DQB1; approximately 540 for DQA1; approximately 610 for DPA1; and 400 to 480 for DPB1. Both class I and class II loci were covered by HLA typing, at four-digit resolution. The study was designed to test whether signatures of past pathogen exposure could be identified by cataloging public T cell receptors. Approximately 300 gigabases of sequencing data and approximately 85 million unique TCR sequences were included in an early release covering 550 to 800 HLA-typed donors. The study combined high-throughput TCR immunosequencing, statistical association of individual TCRs with disease status, and machine learning to predict cytomegalovirus infection status. An earlier analysis of around 580 of the donors used high-throughput TCR beta sequencing to judge whether each TCR beta V gene segment behaved as functional or pseudogenic. Genome-wide SNP genotypes for about three fifths of the roughly 670 donors were used in a later genetic analysis, which treated that subset as a discovery cohort. Broad study findings and their caveats: Sequencing depth was assumed to be roughly uniform across donors in the presence/absence analyses, though that assumption may not hold. The classifier was reported to diagnose cytomegalovirus status with high specificity and sensitivity in both the original cohort and the validation cohort. In a later analysis, the rate of TCR association differed among HLA loci, with DRB1 alleles having the most associated TCRs and HLA-C alleles having the fewest. While some public TCRs were present in many individuals, most TCR sequences turned up only very rarely across donors. A later analysis found that most CMV-associated TCR beta chains appeared HLA-restricted, with HLA associations seemingly driven largely by CMV exposure. A later analysis found that HLA-associated TCR beta chains were more clonally expanded and had lower generation probabilities than equally common non-associated chains. Correlated functional status among segregating V segments might be attributable to linkage disequilibrium, but an unknown experimental factor could not be ruled out. In vitro tests confirmed that a few of the cytomegalovirus-associated TCR beta chains recognize cytomegalovirus antigens. Because counts were too low, around 17 rarely observed V segments, including chromosome 9 orphons, were left out of the earlier analysis of a few hundred of the donors. When HLA alleles, especially DR and DQ, strongly co-occurred, TCR associations were difficult to assign to individual alleles. The sequencing pipeline was judged likely to have produced a cluster of highly shared sequence variants as a technical artifact. The study listed 164 TCR beta chains as associated with cytomegalovirus. HLA typing was unavailable for some donors at each locus, so association tests used only the typed subset. Specific HLA alleles were associated with roughly 17,000 TCR beta sequences at a false discovery rate of 0.05 in a later analysis. In an earlier analysis of 587 of the donors, most TCR beta V segments appeared in productive rearrangements about 87% or about 30% of the time, broadly matching IMGT annotations. In a later genetic analysis, a missense DCLRE1C variant was associated with V-gene and J-gene trimming of TCR beta chains, and the association was replicated in an independent cohort. Only TCR beta chains were sequenced in this cohort, and the absence of alpha or paired-chain data limited detectable features. A further reported finding was that TCR beta sequences accurately predicted the HLA-A and HLA-B alleles for most subjects in the first cohort. According to a later genetic analysis, donors in an Asian-associated ancestry cluster had fewer N-insertions in productive TCRs than the approximately 610-donor mean. In a later analysis, several top co-occurrence clusters were reported to appear linked to parvovirus B19, influenza, CMV and Epstein-Barr virus. According to the authors, the approach could potentially be generalized to other disease states and immunological phenotypes. CMV serostatus was the only immune exposure information available for the cohort. Because the 87-base-pair reads could not distinguish some IMGT-functional V segments, including TRBV6-2 and TRBV6-3, those segments were excluded.

Libraries were built with the immunoSEQ multiplex PCR assay. The multiplex PCR relied on a mix of 60 forward primers for TCR Vbeta segments and 13 reverse primers for TCR Jbeta segments. A multiplex PCR assay on genomic DNA amplified the CDR3 region of rearranged TCR beta genes. The Illumina HiSeq System was used to sequence the amplified TCR beta libraries as 87-base-pair reads. The authors' analysis ran thus. A later analysis tallied 75 million to 85 million unique TCR beta chains across the roughly 610 repertoires, and roughly 11 million of those chains were shared by two or more donors. To remove PCR and sequencing errors, raw reads were error-corrected and collapsed into unique sequences using a nearest-neighbor algorithm that merged closely related sequences. To assign V, D and J gene segments, CDR3 sequences were aligned to IMGT reference sequences. For a sequence to be retained, a match of at least six nucleotides was required to both a V gene segment and a J gene segment. A rearrangement counted as productive if the CDR3 had no stop codons and remained in frame with V and J, and every other rearrangement counted as non-productive. Following IMGT convention, CDR3 was defined as the stretch from the second conserved V-encoded cysteine up to the conserved J-encoded phenylalanine. The earlier analysis of 550 to 650 of the donors excluded any sequence lacking an unambiguous match to a single V gene segment. In an earlier analysis of approximately 590 of the donors, a V segment was called functional when productive rearrangements were above 56.7%, and segregating when the standard deviation between donors exceeded 5%. A statistical classification framework was built for diagnosing cytomegalovirus status from the catalog of TCR beta chain sequences. In a later analysis, V and J genes were assigned by comparing TCR nucleotide sequences against IMGT/GENE-DB human TR gene sequences. Using the TCRdist pipeline, a later analysis assigned CDR3 sequences along with most-parsimonious VDJ recombination scenarios. In a later analysis, each TCR beta chain was defined by its CDR3 amino acid sequence together with its V-gene family, and reads lacking a unique V-gene family were excluded. As a way to deal with suspected cross-contamination and a sequencing artifact, a later analysis dropped 450 to 700 nucleotide sequences that were highly shared and had low generation probability. In a later analysis, a clonal expansion index was calculated for each public chain from normalized within-repertoire ranks of inferred template counts. A later analysis computed generation probabilities with a VDJ recombination model fitted to out-of-frame rearrangements, and checked the results against IGoR. In a later analysis, TCR-TCR, TCR-HLA and TCR-CMV co-occurrence was scored with hypergeometric tests, and a repertoire-size bias correction was applied to TCR pairs. In a later analysis, false discovery rates were estimated by permuting HLA or CMV assignments 20 times. A later analysis grouped co-occurring TCRs with DBSCAN, adding TCRdist sequence similarity when clustering within HLA-allele-positive subsets. Co-occurrence clustering excluded repertoires with fewer than 30,000 or more than 120,000 public chains, plus five with anomalous nucleotide sharing. Here the immuneACCESS table is served through TCRdb, limited to in-frame sequences with V and J called. Missing clones are a known gap in these copies; in checked studies unresolved V genes cover under half, and the rest lacks a known reason. The DNA gave D and trimming, while V, J and clone size come from that table. This sample is represented by about 43,000 clones; about half of them were singletons. The ten top clones hold roughly 5.6% of the sample.

V is pared back by 5 bases and J by 8 bases, with 16 bases lying between the germline termini. The CDR3 sequence holds 14 residues, the cysteine and phenylalanine included. Only the CDR3 part of the read is kept: 42 bases, read in frame from the first base. For CDR1 and CDR2, the germline V gene (reference sequence) lists SEHNR and FQNEAQ. The cohort was made up of roughly 670 healthy bone marrow donors. Cohort members were all nominally healthy when sampled, although unrecorded immune exposures were likely present. The donor was CMV seronegative and belonged to the group of 352 seronegative cohort members. A peripheral blood sample was provided by each donor, and peripheral blood mononuclear cells were used for TCR beta sequencing. Genomic DNA was extracted from the blood cell samples with the Qiagen DNeasy Blood Extraction Kit.

The sample was PBMCs. Here the chain combines TRBV7-9 and TRBJ2-1, with TRBD2 perhaps the D gene, on 7 matching bases. The source is a man aged 60 to 75 in good health and CMV-seronegative. The nucleotides are TGTGCCAGCAGCGCTCAAGGGGGGGTGGATGAGCAGTTCTTC. It codes for CASSAQGGVDEQFF.